The sequence of this T cell receptor (beta chain) was determined in a study of shared clonotypes between healthy human individuals. On this clone: The antigen remains unidentified.

Into CD45RA+ naive and CD45RA-negative memory subsets, the CD4+ cells were split. Study findings and constraints: A handful of donors held about 5% of naive CD4 clonotypes in common.

Some 32,000 T cell genomes, or around 0.2 ug DNA, went into the sorted-subset replicate PCRs. Method: immunoSEQ multiplex PCR; TCRdb's copy keeps in-frame clones and lacks some. The sample has 2 million to 2.5 million clones, 90% to 97% seen once. The CDR3 totals 13 residues. V dropped 6 bases and J dropped 4; count of bases not matched to a gene: 5. CDR1 ENHRY and CDR2 SYGVKD come from the germline V gene. This chain connects TRBV10-3 to TRBJ1-2; 7 bases fit TRBD1. The sequenced material came from naive CD4+ T cells sorted from blood. Subset described: CD45RA+ positively selected. The TCR sequence derives from a man between 18 and 35 years old in good health. CDR3 region: CAISGQVFYGYTF. DNA of the CDR3: TGTGCCATCAGCGGACAGGTCTTCTATGGCTACACCTTC.